One and the same sample provided the 27 T cell receptor beta chains below, sequenced in a study of T cells in Graves' hyperthyroidism and ophthalmopathy. The CDR3 regions of TCR beta were amplified from RNA transcripts. When the TCR CDR3 underwent first-round RT-PCR, the HTBI primer set was used. From the multiplex PCR reads, TCRdb called clonotypes with MiXCR, one entry per CDR3 protein. Of about 270,000 distinct CDR3 sequences listed, 24% are singletons. The sample was blood. Receptor source: a woman aged 40 to 50 with Graves' ophthalmopathy.

This clonotype was seen repeatedly, ten times or more. The chain is built from TRBV6-2 or TRBV6-3 and TRBJ2-2, with 14 bases matching TRBD2. Germline assignment: CDR1 MNHEY and CDR2 SVGEGT. The CDR3 contains 18 residues. V lost 7 bases, J lost 2 bases, and 9 bases stayed unmatched. CDR3 sequence: CASKNGLAGGSNTGELFF. The CDR3 coding sequence is TGTGCCAGCAAAAACGGACTAGCGGGAGGAAGCAACACCGGGGAGCTGTTTTTT.

This chain uses TRBV19 with TRBJ1-1, with 8 bases matching TRBD1. Per the germline V gene, CDR1 is LNHDA and CDR2 is SQIVND (reference sequence). The CDR3 length is 15 residues. V trimming: 5 bases; J trimming: 3 bases; junction bases outside the gene matches: 8. The CDR3 loop reads CASSPRQGRDTEAFF. CDR3 in DNA: TGTGCCAGTAGTCCTCGACAGGGGAGGGACACTGAAGCTTTCTTT. Full variable domain (remainder filled in from reference TRBV19 and TRBJ1-1): DGGITQSPKYLFRKEGQNVTLSCEQNLNHDAMYWYRQDPGQGLRLIYYSQIVNDFQKGDIAEGYSVSREKKESFPLTVTSAQKNPTAFYLCASSPRQGRDTEAFFGQGTRLTVV.

The CDR3: CSVDGAYEQYF. CDR3 coding DNA: TGCAGCGTTGACGGGGCTTACGAGCAGTACTTC. The genes are TRBV29-1 and TRBJ2-7, with D perhaps matching TRBD1 or TRBD2 (5 bases each). Germline CDR1 is SQVTM and CDR2 is ANQGSEA. This CDR3 spans 11 amino acids. Trimming shortened V by 3 bases and J by 4 bases, and 7 bases separated the two germline ends.

This clonotype came up many times. The CDR3 region is CASSLAHLLDRANTGELFF. The DNA of the CDR3 is TGTGCCAGCAGTTTAGCTCATCTATTGGACAGGGCGAACACCGGGGAGCTGTTTTTT. The V gene is TRBV12-3 or TRBV12-4, the J gene TRBJ2-2, with 8 bases identical to TRBD1. The CDR3 sequence is 19 residues long. The V segment lost 0 bases and the J segment 0 bases; nucleotides outside the gene matches: 9.

This clonotype was counted ten times or more. The chain combines TRBV6-5 with TRBJ2-7; 8 bases line up with TRBD1. This CDR3 is built from 13 residues. Germline V gene lookup returns CDR1 MNHEY and CDR2 SVGAGI. J gave up 6 bases and V 1 base, and 2 bases lay outside the gene matches. As DNA, the CDR3 is TGTGCCAGCAGTTACTTGGACAGGGCCGAGCAGTACTTC. Translation: CASSYLDRAEQYF.

This clonotype was recorded at least ten times. The chain employs TRBV12-3 or TRBV12-4 and TRBJ2-2, with D maybe TRBD1 (6 bases). V shed 3 bases and J shed 7 bases, with 9 bases lying between them. The CDR3 covers 13 residues. The CDR3: CASSLGAGGELFF. In nucleotides, the CDR3 is TGTGCCAGCAGTTTGGGGGCGGGCGGGGAGCTGTTTTTT.

This clonotype was counted many times. The V call is TRBV30, the J call TRBJ2-5; TRBD1 matches at 11 bases. V shed 2 bases and J 5 bases; nucleotides not matched to a gene: 4. The germline V gene has CDR1 GTSNPN and CDR2 SVGIG (reference sequence). There are 14 residues in the CDR3. The DNA for the CDR3 is TGTGCCTGGAGTTGGACAGGGGGCAAGGAGACCCAGTACTTC. Its protein product is CAWSWTGGKETQYF.

This clonotype was counted many times. V is TRBV5-1 and J is TRBJ1-2, with D possibly matching TRBD1 (6 bases). V lost 4 bases, J lost 2 bases, and 12 bases lay in between. The CDR3 spans 14 residues. Germline assignment: CDR1 SGHRS and CDR2 YFSETQ. The CDR3 DNA reads as TGCGCCAGCAGCATCAACGGACAGAACTATGGCTACACCTTC. Its protein product is CASSINGQNYGYTF. Filled out from reference TRBV5-1 and TRBJ1-2, the complete variable domain reads KAGVTQTPRYLIKTRGQQVTLSCSPISGHRSVSWYQQTPGQGLQFLFEYFSETQRNKGNFPGRFSGRQFSNSRSEMNVSTLELGDSALYLCASSINGQNYGYTFGSGTRLTVV.

The V call is TRBV6-2 or TRBV6-3, the J call TRBJ1-5, with TRBD1 identical over 10 bases. Trimming took 6 bases from V and 5 from J; bases not matched to a gene: 16. CDR3 length: 18 residues. From germline, CDR1 is MNHEY and CDR2 SVGEGT. The CDR3 region has the DNA TGTGCCAGCAGAACATCGGGACAGGGGTCCACTGGGGATCAGCCCCAGCATTTT. Its protein is CASRTSGQGSTGDQPQHF.

CDR3 sequence (DNA): TGTGCCACCAGTGCCCATCTGGGACAGGGGAACTATGGCTACACCTTC. Protein product: CATSAHLGQGNYGYTF. This chain joins TRBV24-1 and TRBJ1-2; TRBD1 agrees at 10 bases. Germline assignment: CDR1 KGHDR and CDR2 SFDVKD. This CDR3 comprises 16 residues. The V segment lost 5 bases and the J segment 2 bases; nucleotides outside the gene matches: 7.

The table lists this clonotype with many counts. This chain joins TRBV25-1 and TRBJ2-6; weak D call: TRBD1 (6 bases). CDR1 MGHDK and CDR2 SYGVNS come from the germline V gene. V lost 4 bases and J 0 bases, leaving 19 bases between the germline ends. The CDR3 is 19 amino acids. CDR3 amino acids: CASSGGPTSRSSGANVLTF. For the CDR3, the DNA is TGTGCCAGCAGTGGGGGGCCAACATCTAGGAGCTCTGGGGCCAACGTCCTGACTTTC.

This chain uses TRBV11-2 with TRBJ2-1, with D maybe TRBD2 (5 bases). CDR1 is SGHAT and CDR2 is FQNNGV in the germline V gene. V was pared by 3 bases and J by 8 bases, with 14 bases between. This CDR3 is built from 14 residues. Here the CDR3 reads CASSFFSGEYEQFF. Here the CDR3 DNA reads TGTGCCAGCAGCTTTTTCAGCGGAGAGTATGAGCAGTTCTTC.

The genes are TRBV7-8 and TRBJ1-2; the D is unclear. The CDR3 totals 14 residues. V gave up 1 base and J gave up 7 bases, with 13 bases separating them. Looked up from germline, CDR1 is SGHVS and CDR2 is FQNEAQ. The CDR3: CASSLVPQYGGYTF. The DNA of the CDR3 is TGTGCCAGCAGCTTAGTCCCCCAGTACGGTGGCTACACCTTC.

This clonotype was seen ten or more times. V and J are TRBV28 and TRBJ2-3; TRBD2 agrees at 9 bases. This CDR3 region has 16 residues. With 5 bases clipped from V and 4 bases from J, the junction kept 10 bases outside the gene matches. The germline gives CDR1 MDHEN, CDR2 SYDVKM. As DNA, the CDR3 is TGTGCCAGCAGTCCTTATAGCGGGAGTAAGCCAGATACGCAGTATTTT. It codes for CASSPYSGSKPDTQYF.

In DNA form, the CDR3 reads TGTGCCAGCAGTACCACAGGGGGCGGAGGCAATCAGCCCCAGCATTTT. Residues: CASSTTGGGGNQPQHF. The V and J genes are TRBV12-3 or TRBV12-4 and TRBJ1-5; TRBD1 matches 9 bases. This CDR3 has 16 amino acids. Trimming at V came to 5 bases and at J to 2 bases, leaving 7 bases not matched to a gene.

This sequence joins TRBV6-2 or TRBV6-3 and TRBJ1-5, with TRBD1 as a possible D gene (6 bases). The germline V and J ends were trimmed by 5 bases and 2 bases, with 16 bases remaining between them. The germline gives CDR1 MNHEY, CDR2 SVGEGT. The CDR3 loop spans 16 amino acids. CDR3 nucleotides: TGTGCCAGCAGTACTCACAGGGAGTGGGGCAATCAGCCCCAGCATTTT. Its translation: CASSTHREWGNQPQHF.

As for this clonotype: A much bigger clone sits one base away, suggesting this may be a read error. This chain joins TRBV4-1 and TRBJ1-3; D possibly corresponds to TRBD1 (6 bases). This CDR3 comprises 12 residues. Germline V gene lookup returns CDR1 MGHRA and CDR2 YSYEKL. The CDR3 here is CARSQGGNTIYF. In DNA form, the CDR3 reads TGCGCCAGGAGCCAGGGGGGAAACACCATATATTTT.

This clonotype was counted many times. The J gene is TRBJ2-4, the V gene TRBV25-1; D gene ambiguous. V lost 1 base to trimming and J lost 6 bases, with 13 bases between them. The CDR3 covers 15 residues. Germline CDR1 is MGHDK and CDR2 is SYGVNS. The CDR3 reads CASSELTGLGNIQYF. In DNA, the CDR3 is TGTGCCAGCAGTGAATTAACCGGGCTAGGAAACATTCAGTACTTC.

J is TRBJ2-2 and V is TRBV11-2; 13 bases agree with TRBD2. The germline V gene encodes CDR1 SGHAT and CDR2 FQNNGV. The CDR3 is 18 residues long. V lost 5 bases, J lost 4 bases, and 10 bases stayed unmatched. The CDR3: CASSATGTSGTFTGELFF. Written as DNA, the CDR3 is TGTGCCAGCAGCGCAACCGGGACTAGCGGGACTTTCACCGGGGAGCTGTTTTTT.

This clonotype has a count of ten or more. In nucleotides, the CDR3 is TGTGCCAGCAGTTTACAGGCAACCGGGGAGCTGTTTTTT. Its translation is CASSLQATGELFF. The rearrangement links TRBV28 to TRBJ2-2; D is unclear. Trimming cost V 2 bases and J 5 bases, with 6 bases left between them. The CDR3 spans 13 residues. Germline values: CDR1 MDHEN, CDR2 SYDVKM.

Many counts were recorded for this clonotype. The chain employs TRBV19 and TRBJ2-2, with 8 bases fitting TRBD1. Germline V lookup: CDR1 LNHDA, CDR2 SQIVND (reference sequence). J lost 6 bases, V lost 5 bases, and 5 bases had no gene match. This CDR3 has 14 amino acids. The CDR3 protein is CASSGQGFAGELFF. For the CDR3, the DNA is TGTGCCAGTAGTGGACAGGGTTTTGCCGGGGAGCTGTTTTTT.

This chain connects TRBV12-3 or TRBV12-4 to TRBJ2-5; TRBD2 agrees at 12 bases. This CDR3 is built from 14 residues. Trimming took 10 bases from V and 4 from J; bases not matched to a gene: 7. In DNA form, the CDR3 reads TGTGCCACCCAACTAGCGGGAGGACGAGAGACCCAGTACTTC. This codes for CATQLAGGRETQYF.

This clonotype was seen ten or more times. V and J are TRBV20-1 and TRBJ2-7, with 9 nucleotides matching TRBD1. Germline loops: CDR1 DFQATT, CDR2 SNEGSKA (reference sequence). This CDR3 is built from 14 residues. V shed 2 bases, J shed 2 bases, and the junction held 4 bases outside the gene matches. CDR3 sequence: CSARHDRGTYEQYF. Written as DNA, the CDR3 is TGCAGTGCTAGACACGACAGGGGGACCTACGAGCAGTACTTC.

This clonotype has ten or more counts. The gene calls are TRBV10-3 and TRBJ2-2; the D gene is possibly TRBD2 (5 bases). The V end lost 7 bases, the J end lost 4 bases, and 16 bases lay between the germline ends. From germline, CDR1 is ENHRY and CDR2 SYGVKD. CDR3 length: 15 amino acids. The CDR3 DNA reads as TGTGCCATCAACGAAGGCAGCGGCATCACCGGGGAGCTGTTTTTT. It translates to CAINEGSGITGELFF.

This clonotype was found a few times. At one end, the junction sequence differs from germline, possibly due to a read error. V and J are TRBV12-3 or TRBV12-4 and TRBJ2-5, with D tentatively TRBD1 (7 bases). The length of the CDR3 is 14 residues. CDR3 in amino acids: CASRSGGWQETQYF. DNA for the CDR3: TGTGCCAGCAGGTCAGGGGGGTGGCAAGAGACTCAGTACTTC.

Points on this clonotype: This may arise from a read error, as a much more abundant clone is one base away. Here the CDR3 omits its conserved ending phenylalanine or tryptophan, so a read error is the likely source. J is TRBJ1-5 and V is TRBV7-2, with no clear D. There are 12 residues in the CDR3. The V end was cut by 4 bases, the J end by 9 bases, with 10 bases between. From germline, CDR1 is SGHTA and CDR2 FQGNSA. In nucleotides, the CDR3 is TGTGCCAGCAGCTCTTTAGGACGGCCCCAGCATCTT. Translating it yields CASSSLGRPQHL.

Ten or more counts support this clonotype. The chain combines TRBV20-1 with TRBJ1-2; possible D gene TRBD1, 5 bases. The V end was cut by 5 bases, the J end by 6 bases, with 13 bases between. Germline V CDR1 and CDR2: DFQATT, SNEGSKA (reference sequence). This CDR3 spans 12 amino acids. CDR3 nucleotide sequence: TGCAGTGCTTCCAGGGTGTTCGATGGCTACACCTTC. Its protein is CSASRVFDGYTF.